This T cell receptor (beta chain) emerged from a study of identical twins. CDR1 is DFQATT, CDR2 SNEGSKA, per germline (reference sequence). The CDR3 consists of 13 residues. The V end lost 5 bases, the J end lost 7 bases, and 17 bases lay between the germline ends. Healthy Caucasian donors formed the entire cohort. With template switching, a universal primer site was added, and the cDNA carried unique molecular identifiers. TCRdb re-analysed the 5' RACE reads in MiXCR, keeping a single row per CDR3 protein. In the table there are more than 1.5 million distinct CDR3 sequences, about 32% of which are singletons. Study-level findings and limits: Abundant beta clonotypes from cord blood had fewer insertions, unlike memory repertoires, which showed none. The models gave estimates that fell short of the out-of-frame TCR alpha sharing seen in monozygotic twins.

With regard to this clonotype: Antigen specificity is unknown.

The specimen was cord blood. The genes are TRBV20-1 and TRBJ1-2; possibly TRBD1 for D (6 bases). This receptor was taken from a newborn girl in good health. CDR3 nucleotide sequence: TGCAGTGCTTACAGGGAAGGATACGGTGGCTACACCTTC. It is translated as CSAYREGYGGYTF.